Given below is one T cell receptor (beta chain) in context. The antigen it recognizes is unknown. Nothing much larger sits one base from this clone, and base qualities are not available. Trimming leaves V shorter by 2 bases and J shorter by 2 bases, with the junction holding 5 bases beyond the gene matches. CDR1 and CDR2 (SGHAT, FQNNGV) derive from the germline V gene. The CDR3 measures 15 amino acids from cysteine to phenylalanine. Left in the record is the CDR3 DNA by itself, 45 bases read in frame from the first base. This entry is derived from a study of blood T cell repertoires in COVID-19 (dated by TCRdb to the early 2020s). The study in broad terms: Collaborator samples came from the United States, Italy and Spain and covered acute and convalescent phases of COVID-19. The repertoires were released in a freely available public database meant as a resource for research on the immune response to SARS-CoV-2. Nearly every sample came with metadata listing a de-identified subject ID, COVID-19 status, age in years and sex. Samples were obtained from the ongoing ImmuneRACE study (first 160 participants) and from 1,254 subjects provided by 6 global collaborators. Where available, HLA class I and class II types were obtained from metadata supplied by the sample provider rather than from assay-based typing. Deeply sampled blood TCRbeta repertoires from subjects exposed to, actively infected with, or recovered from COVID-19 were included in the dataset. The material from the prospective study consisted of cDNA or gDNA derived from T cells, B-cell-depleted T cells, or PBMCs. Broader findings and caveats from the paper: The amount of clinical and demographic metadata varied by source and participant and was provided uncurated.

The immunoSEQ Assay, a bias-controlled multiplex PCR, was used to amplify TCRbeta CDR3 regions from genomic DNA. For the original study's pipeline: The number of nucleated cells in each sample was estimated from the amplification of reference gene primers within the assay. Sequence reads were collapsed and filtered to measure the absolute abundance of every unique TCRbeta CDR3 rearrangement. Productive Simpson clonality was computed per sample as the square root of Simpson's diversity index over productive rearrangements. TCRdb stores this immuneACCESS table with in-frame sequences only. Part of the clones is absent; in the studies checked, under half of the shortfall reflects unresolved V genes, and no reason is known for the rest. D and trimming come from the DNA, and the V and J calls and clone size come from that table. Present in this sample are 130,000 to 150,000 clones, 81% of which were seen just once. More than 8% of the sample rests with the top ten.

Each collaborating institution followed its own protocols to collect whole blood in K2EDTA tubes. For TCRbeta analysis, collaborators shipped samples in one of three forms: frozen whole blood, isolated PBMCs, or DNA extracted from either of those sample types. The sample comprised peripheral blood. Recombination joined TRBV11-2 with TRBJ2-7; 8 bases in between match TRBD1. The source of this sequence is a human donor in a cohort sampled during active COVID-19. In nucleotides, the sequence is TGTGCCAGCAGCTTACAGGGGGCCCTCACCTACGAGCAGTACTTC. It codes for CASSLQGALTYEQYF.